The entry below describes one T cell receptor beta chain. This sample was included in a study of blood T cell repertoires in COVID-19. Background on the study: The study drew acute and convalescent COVID-19 samples from the United States, Italy and Spain.

V lost 0 bases to trimming and J lost 3 bases, with 11 bases between them. Germline values: CDR1 GTSNPN, CDR2 SVGIG (reference sequence). The CDR3 is made up of 14 amino acids. Using immunoSEQ multiplex PCR, the repertoire was profiled, and TCRdb retains in-frame clones only, with some absent. This sample has about 55,000 clones, with more than 80% found just once. This receptor was obtained from a human donor in a cohort sampled during active COVID-19. This chain uses TRBV30 with TRBJ2-5; TRBD2 might be the D (7 bases). The specimen was peripheral blood. CDR3 sequence reads: CAWSVRGAKETQYF. The CDR3 nucleotides are TGTGCCTGGAGTGTTCGGGGGGCCAAAGAGACCCAGTACTTC.